Shown below are 8 T cell receptor beta chains from a single sample sequenced in a study of T cell repertoires in cytomegalovirus infection. Their antigens remain unidentified. TCRdb reanalysed the reads using MiXCR and keeps one entry per CDR3 protein. The sample carries some 120,000 distinct CDR3 sequences, 32% recorded once. Sequences were derived from CD8+ T cells from cultured PBMCs, sampled from culture after CMV antigen stimulation. The receptors derive from a human donor in good health (CMV status not recorded). Some clones in this sample may be carry-over from other donors' samples.

In the case of this clonotype: A much larger clone differs by one base, so this may be a read error. This chain uses TRBV7-9 with TRBJ2-1; D is unresolved. V gave up 3 bases and J gave up 3 bases, with 3 bases separating them. The germline V gene has CDR1 SEHNR and CDR2 FQNEAQ (reference sequence). The CDR3 sequence is 12 residues long. The chain's CDR3 is CASSLDYNEQFF. The DNA of the CDR3 is TGTGCCAGCAGCTTGGACTACAATGAGCAGTTCTTC.

In its sample, this clonotype was seen a few times. The V and J genes are TRBV12-3 or TRBV12-4 and TRBJ2-1; unclear D gene. Trimming removed 11 bases from V and 4 bases from J, with 15 bases in between. The CDR3 extends over 13 amino acids. Written as DNA, the CDR3 is TGTGCCTCAGGATGGGGTGGGTACAATGAGCAGTTCTTC. This encodes CASGWGGYNEQFF.

The sample holds a few counts of this clonotype. The rearrangement joins TRBV4-1 to TRBJ2-1, with TRBD2 identical over 14 bases. The CDR3 runs 18 residues. CDR1 is MGHRA and CDR2 is YSYEKL in the germline V gene. The trim removed 5 bases at V and 2 bases at J, leaving 8 bases unmatched. The CDR3 region has the DNA TGCGCCAGCAGCTTACGGACTAGCGGGGGGCCCGCCTACAATGAGCAGTTCTTC. As protein: CASSLRTSGGPAYNEQFF.

Of note for this clonotype: A much larger clone lies one base from this, so it may be a read error. The chain carries TRBV6-5 and TRBJ1-4; D may be TRBD1 (5 bases). Germline V lookup: CDR1 MNHEY, CDR2 SVGAGI. V lost 2 bases and J lost 8, with 18 bases in between. This CDR3 has 16 residues. The CDR3 region has the DNA TGTGCCAGCAGTTACAACGCTGACCAAGGACAAGAAAAACTGTTTTTT. It yields the protein CASSYNADQGQEKLFF.

This clonotype came up a few times. This rearrangement joins TRBV6-1 to TRBJ2-5, with unresolved D. This CDR3 is built from 15 residues. CDR1 is MNHNS, CDR2 SASEGT, per germline. V gave up 2 bases and J gave up 4 bases, with 14 bases separating them. In DNA form, the CDR3 reads TGTGCCAGCAGTGAATCTAGTTTGTGGCTAGAGACCCAGTACTTC. Its translation is CASSESSLWLETQYF.

This clonotype was detected only a few times. This chain uses TRBV12-3 or TRBV12-4 with TRBJ2-1, with D tentatively TRBD2 (6 bases). V gave up 7 bases and J gave up 8 bases, with 9 bases separating them. The CDR3 loop spans 11 amino acids. CDR3 nucleotides: TGTGCCAGCACGCGGGGTGATGAGCAGTTCTTC. This gives the protein CASTRGDEQFF.

The table lists this clonotype with many counts. V gene TRBV25-1 combines with J gene TRBJ2-2; D call uncertain. Germline CDR1 reads MGHDK; CDR2 reads SYGVNS. The V end was cut by 6 bases, the J end by 2 bases, with 1 base between. The CDR3 has 11 amino acids. The CDR3 nucleotides are TGTGCCAGCAGAAACACCGGGGAGCTGTTTTTT. It codes for CASRNTGELFF.

This clonotype has a handful of counts. The chain carries TRBV7-2 and TRBJ2-3; 9 bases match TRBD2. Germline CDR1 SGHTA, CDR2 FQGNSA. After removal of 1 base from V and 5 bases from J, the junction contained 7 bases not matched to a gene. The CDR3 extends over 16 amino acids. CDR3 DNA: TGTGCCAGCAGCTTAGAAATAGCGGGGGCCCAAGATACGCAGTATTTT. Amino acid sequence: CASSLEIAGAQDTQYF.